Below, 20 T cell receptor beta chains from the same sample are listed, as sequenced in a study of cytomegalovirus exposure and HLA in healthy donors. The PCR ran on 60 Vbeta and 13 Jbeta primers. TCRdb's copy holds only in-frame clones and misses some; the assay was immunoSEQ multiplex PCR. The sample holds some 150,000 clones; around 79% are singletons and the top ten take around 7.2%. Sequences were obtained from PBMCs. Source of these receptors: a man aged 30 to 45 in good health and CMV-seropositive.

The rearrangement links TRBV5-1 to TRBJ2-7; 8 bases are a match to TRBD1. The CDR3 is made up of 14 amino acids. V was pared by 5 bases and J by 6 bases, with 10 bases of the junction left unmatched. The germline V gene has CDR1 SGHRS and CDR2 YFSETQ. The CDR3 nucleotides read TGCGCCAGCAGTCAGGGGGCGAGGTCCGCCGAGCAGTACTTC. Its protein is CASSQGARSAEQYF.

V gene TRBV6-1 combines with J gene TRBJ2-5; 7 nucleotides agree with TRBD1. V lost 1 base and J lost 4; bases outside the gene matches: 6. The germline V gene has CDR1 MNHNS and CDR2 SASEGT. The CDR3 has 15 amino acids. CDR3 sequence: CASSEGQGRGETQYF. As DNA, the CDR3 is TGTGCCAGCAGTGAAGGACAGGGCAGGGGAGAGACCCAGTACTTC.

The rearrangement uses TRBV19 and TRBJ2-7, with D maybe TRBD2 (5 bases). CDR3 length: 17 residues. CDR1 LNHDA and CDR2 SQIVND come from the germline V gene (reference sequence). Trimming removed 9 bases from V and 8 bases from J, with 32 bases in between. CDR3 protein: CASEPGSGPALDRQQYF. The CDR3 bases are TGTGCCAGCGAGCCGGGGTCAGGACCCGCCCTAGACCGACAGCAGTACTTC. The entire variable domain, with the rest obtained from reference TRBV19 and TRBJ2-7, is as follows: DGGITQSPKYLFRKEGQNVTLSCEQNLNHDAMYWYRQDPGQGLRLIYYSQIVNDFQKGDIAEGYSVSREKKESFPLTVTSAQKNPTAFYLCASEPGSGPALDRQQYFGPGTRLTVT.

The chain employs TRBV19 and TRBJ1-3; no clear D. The CDR3 consists of 14 residues. The V and J ends lost 6 bases and 0 bases respectively, with 9 bases between them. CDR1 is LNHDA, CDR2 SQIVND, per germline (reference sequence). CDR3 protein: CASRDWDSGNTIYF. The DNA for the CDR3 is TGTGCCAGTAGGGACTGGGACTCTGGAAACACCATATATTTT.

V usage is TRBV4-3 and J usage is TRBJ2-7, with 10 nucleotides matching TRBD1. This CDR3 has 14 amino acids. From germline, CDR1 is LGHNA and CDR2 YSLEER. The V gene end was trimmed by 4 bases and the J gene end by 6 bases; junction bases not matched to a gene: 6. In DNA, the CDR3 is TGCGCCAGCAGCCCTGGGACAGGGGTCGGCGAGCAGTACTTC. Translating gives CASSPGTGVGEQYF.

The V call is TRBV7-6, the J call TRBJ2-6; weak D call: TRBD1 (5 bases). This CDR3 spans 17 amino acids. V was pared by 2 bases and J by 0 bases, with 11 bases between. From germline, CDR1 is SGHVS and CDR2 FNYEAQ. CDR3 loop: CASSLIQDTSGANVLTF. CDR3 coding DNA: TGTGCCAGCAGCTTAATACAGGATACCTCTGGGGCCAACGTCCTGACTTTC.

V is TRBV7-9 and J is TRBJ2-1; no definite D call. Germline V lookup: CDR1 SEHNR, CDR2 FQNEAQ (reference sequence). This CDR3 is built from 13 residues. The V and J ends lost 2 bases and 7 bases respectively, with 9 bases between them. This CDR3 is CASSLPSENEQFF. The CDR3 region has the DNA TGTGCCAGCAGCTTACCTTCGGAGAATGAGCAGTTCTTC. The full variable domain, rest sourced from reference TRBV7-9 and TRBJ2-1, is DTGVSQNPRHKITKRGQNVTFRCDPISEHNRLYWYRQTLGQGPEFLTYFQNEAQLEKSRLLSDRFSAERPKGSFSTLEIQRTEQGDSAMYLCASSLPSENEQFFGPGTRLTVL.

This chain links TRBV4-1 with TRBJ2-5, with a tentative D call TRBD2 (5 bases). The J call may be wrong; the DNA end is better matched by TRBJ2-7. The length of the CDR3 is 15 residues. CDR1 MGHRA and CDR2 YSYEKL come from the germline V gene. CDR3 in DNA: TGCGCCAGCAGCCAAGTCCAGACTAACCTCTACGAGCAGTACTTC. It encodes CASSQVQTNLYEQYF.

The chain couples TRBV6-5 to TRBJ2-5; no clear D. The germline V and J ends were trimmed by 7 bases and 5 bases, with 14 bases remaining between them. The CDR3 runs 13 residues. CDR1 and CDR2 from the germline V gene are MNHEY and SVGAGI. DNA of the CDR3: TGTGCCAGCACCAAGGCATTGAGGGAGACCCAGTACTTC. Translating gives CASTKALRETQYF.

The rearrangement joins TRBV6-4 to TRBJ1-6; 8 bases are a match to TRBD1. Germline V gene lookup returns CDR1 MRHNA and CDR2 SNTAGT. After removal of 8 bases from V and 10 bases from J, the junction contained 10 bases not matched to a gene. The CDR3 length is 14 residues. As DNA, the CDR3 is TGTGCCAGCTTGGACAGGGAGGTTAACTCACCCCTCCACTTT. Translation gives CASLDREVNSPLHF.

The rearrangement uses TRBV25-1 and TRBJ1-2, with D perhaps TRBD1 (6 bases). The CDR3 loop spans 15 amino acids. Germline values: CDR1 MGHDK, CDR2 SYGVNS. Trimming shortened V by 7 bases and J by 4 bases, and 19 bases separated the two germline ends. In DNA, the CDR3 is TGTGCCAGCACCGAAAGTGGGGGGGCAATCTATGGCTACACCTTC. Amino acids: CASTESGGAIYGYTF.

V and J are TRBV27 and TRBJ1-2; 7 bases agree with TRBD1. Germline V gives CDR1 MNHEY, CDR2 SMNVEV (reference sequence). The CDR3 has 14 residues. V shed 6 bases and J 4 bases; nucleotides not matched to a gene: 8. This chain's CDR3 is CASRPSRDSYGYTF. CDR3 sequence (DNA): TGTGCCAGCAGACCCTCCCGGGACAGCTATGGCTACACCTTC.

The rearrangement uses TRBV5-1 and TRBJ2-3; TRBD2 matches at 14 bases. The CDR3 length is 17 residues. Trimming cost V 4 bases and J 5 bases; bases outside gene matches: 9. Germline CDR1 is SGHRS and CDR2 is YFSETQ. CDR3 protein: CASSPGTSGSPRDTQYF. In DNA form, the CDR3 reads TGCGCCAGCAGCCCCGGGACTAGCGGGAGCCCCCGAGATACGCAGTATTTT.

This sequence joins TRBV5-4 and TRBJ2-1; a weak D match, TRBD2 (6 bases). This CDR3 comprises 16 residues. The V end lost 2 bases, the J end lost 6 bases, and 18 bases lay between the germline ends. Germline CDR1 SGHNT, CDR2 YYREEE (reference sequence). This chain's CDR3 is CASSLLPGDFLNEQFF. CDR3 in DNA: TGTGCCAGCAGCTTACTCCCGGGAGATTTCCTCAATGAGCAGTTCTTC.

The chain uses TRBV5-4 and TRBJ2-5; the match to TRBD1 covers 8 bases. The CDR3 is 15 residues long. Per germline, CDR1 SGHNT and CDR2 YYREEE (reference sequence). The V segment lost 2 bases and the J segment 5 bases; nucleotides outside the gene matches: 8. The CDR3 nucleotides are TGTGCCAGCAGCTTCCTAGACAGGGGAGGTGAGACCCAGTACTTC. Residues: CASSFLDRGGETQYF.

The chain is built from TRBV7-9 and TRBJ2-5; 9 bases fit TRBD1. The CDR3 has 14 residues. CDR1 is SEHNR, CDR2 FQNEAQ, per germline (reference sequence). V lost 1 base and J lost 5; bases outside the gene matches: 2. CDR3: CASSLGTGEETQYF. The CDR3 DNA sequence: TGTGCCAGCAGCTTAGGGACAGGGGAGGAGACCCAGTACTTC.

The rearrangement links TRBV19 to TRBJ1-2; 9 nucleotides align to TRBD1. Germline V gene lookup returns CDR1 LNHDA and CDR2 SQIVND (reference sequence). The ends lost 6 bases at V and 6 bases at J; junction bases unmatched: 8. The CDR3 is made up of 14 amino acids. The CDR3 loop reads CASRIQGAQDGYTF. CDR3 sequence (DNA): TGTGCCAGTAGAATACAGGGGGCGCAAGATGGCTACACCTTC.

This chain uses TRBV11-1 with TRBJ2-1, with TRBD1 matching 7 bases. The J segment lost 7 bases and the V segment lost 5 bases, leaving 11 bases of the junction unmatched. This CDR3 is 15 amino acids long. Germline assignment: CDR1 SGHAT and CDR2 FQDESV (reference sequence). The CDR3 loop is CASSQVGTESNEQFF. Written as DNA, the CDR3 is TGTGCCAGCAGCCAAGTCGGGACAGAAAGTAATGAGCAGTTCTTC. The variable domain in full, completed from reference TRBV11-1 and TRBJ2-1, reads EAEVAQSPRYKITEKSQAVAFWCDPISGHATLYWYRQILGQGPELLVQFQDESVVDDSQLPKDRFSAERLKGVDSTLKIQPAELGDSAMYLCASSQVGTESNEQFFGPGTRLTVL.

The chain recombines TRBV6-4 with TRBJ2-1, with 7 bases matching TRBD1. The trim removed 3 bases at V and 10 bases at J, leaving 6 bases unmatched. This CDR3 contains 13 residues. Per the germline V gene, CDR1 is MRHNA and CDR2 is SNTAGT. For the CDR3, the DNA is TGTGCCAGCAGTGAGGGCAGGGGGTTCGAGCAGTTCTTC. This sequence encodes CASSEGRGFEQFF.

The J gene is TRBJ2-1, the V gene TRBV11-3, with D possibly TRBD2 on 7 matching bases. The CDR3 loop spans 14 amino acids. V gave up 3 bases and J gave up 5 bases, with 11 bases separating them. CDR1 and CDR2 (germline): SGHNT, YENEEA. The chain's CDR3 is CASSFGGQNNEQFF. CDR3 DNA sequence: TGTGCCAGCAGCTTCGGGGGGCAAAACAATGAGCAGTTCTTC. The full variable domain, completed using reference TRBV11-3 and TRBJ2-1, is EAGVVQSPRYKIIEKKQPVAFWCNPISGHNTLYWYLQNLGQGPELLIRYENEEAVDDSQLPKDRFSAERLKGVDSTLKIQPAELGDSAVYLCASSFGGQNNEQFFGPGTRLTVL.